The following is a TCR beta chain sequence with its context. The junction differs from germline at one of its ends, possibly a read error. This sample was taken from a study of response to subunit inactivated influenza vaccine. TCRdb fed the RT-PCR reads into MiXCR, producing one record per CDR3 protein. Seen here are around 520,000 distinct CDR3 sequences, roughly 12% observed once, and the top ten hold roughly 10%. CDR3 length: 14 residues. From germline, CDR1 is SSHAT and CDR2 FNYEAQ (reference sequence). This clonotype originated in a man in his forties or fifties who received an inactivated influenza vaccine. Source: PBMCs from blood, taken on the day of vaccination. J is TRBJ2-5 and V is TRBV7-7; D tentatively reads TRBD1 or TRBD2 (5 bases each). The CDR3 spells CASSARDGVETQYF. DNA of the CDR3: TGTGCTAGCAGCGCCCGGGACGGGGTAGAGACCCAGTACTTC.